The TCR beta chain under discussion was sequenced for a study of cytomegalovirus exposure and HLA in healthy donors. Across the whole study: About 179 million T cells yielded around 120 million unique TCR beta sequences in earlier analysis. For the approximately 400 genotyped donors, roughly 81% fell within the Caucasian-associated ancestry cluster.

This clone was counted once. Its cognate antigen is unknown. In germline, CDR1 is LGHNA, CDR2 YNFKEQ. The CDR3 sequence is 16 residues long. The ends were cut back, 0 bases at V and 5 bases at J, with 16 bases in the middle. Whole-study results and caveats: The sole available immune exposure information was CMV serostatus.

PCR employed 60 Vbeta and 13 Jbeta primers. Measured with immunoSEQ multiplex PCR; TCRdb has only the in-frame clones, and not every one. This table holds roughly 200,000 clones, roughly four fifths found once. This clonotype was obtained from a young man in good health and CMV-seronegative. The sequenced sample consisted of PBMCs. V usage is TRBV4-2 and J usage is TRBJ2-5; D is perhaps TRBD2 (5 bases). Here the CDR3 DNA reads TGTGCCAGCAGCCAAGAAAGGATGGCCGGGGTTGAGACCCAGTACTTC. This encodes CASSQERMAGVETQYF.